The present TCR beta chain was sequenced within a study of shared clonotypes between healthy human individuals. Terminally differentiated effector memory CD45RA+ cells were excluded from the naive CD8 cells, which were CD45RO-negative and positively selected for CCR7. Germline V gene data show CDR1 as SGDLS and CDR2 as YYNGEE. Trimming stripped 0 bases from V and 4 bases from J, with 8 bases between. The CDR3 is 14 residues long. Assay used: immunoSEQ multiplex PCR; TCRdb lists only in-frame clones, some missing. The top ten clones hold about 0.11% of a sample with about 650,000 clones, less than 97% of them seen once.

Sequenced input: naive CD8+ T cells sorted from blood. The V gene is TRBV9, the J gene TRBJ2-1; maybe TRBD2 (6 bases). The clonotype comes from a young woman in good health. In DNA form, the CDR3 reads TGTGCCAGCAGCGTAGGGAGCGGGTACAATGAGCAGTTCTTC. Translated: CASSVGSGYNEQFF.